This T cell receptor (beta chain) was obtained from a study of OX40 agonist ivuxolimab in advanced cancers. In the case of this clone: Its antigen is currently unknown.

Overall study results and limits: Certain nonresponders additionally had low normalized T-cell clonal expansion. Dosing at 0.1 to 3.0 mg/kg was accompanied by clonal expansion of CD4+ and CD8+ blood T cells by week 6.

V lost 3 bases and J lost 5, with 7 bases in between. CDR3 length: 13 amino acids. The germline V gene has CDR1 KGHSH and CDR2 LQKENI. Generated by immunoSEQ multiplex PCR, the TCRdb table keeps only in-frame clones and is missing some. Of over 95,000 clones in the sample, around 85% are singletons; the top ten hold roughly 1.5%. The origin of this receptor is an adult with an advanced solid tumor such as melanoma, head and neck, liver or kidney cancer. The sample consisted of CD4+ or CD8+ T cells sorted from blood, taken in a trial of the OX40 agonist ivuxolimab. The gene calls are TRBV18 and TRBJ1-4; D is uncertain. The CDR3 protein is CASSPAGNEKLFF. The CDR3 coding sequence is TGTGCCAGCTCACCGGCAGGAAATGAAAAACTGTTTTTT.